Shown below are 18 T cell receptor beta chains from a single sample sequenced in a study of blood T cell repertoires in COVID-19. The table came from immunoSEQ multiplex PCR; TCRdb's copy has only in-frame clones and leaves some out. Seen here are about 670,000 clones, about nine tenths observed once, and the top ten hold around 0.3%. Material for sequencing was peripheral blood. These receptors all stem from a woman younger than 35 with acute or convalescent COVID-19.

The V and J genes are TRBV2 and TRBJ2-1, with a weak D call TRBD2 (6 bases). The CDR3 sequence is 13 residues long. V lost 8 bases to trimming and J lost 2 bases, with 10 bases between them. The germline V gene encodes CDR1 SNHLY and CDR2 FYNNEI. This CDR3 reads CASGRTTYNEQFF. The CDR3 DNA sequence: TGTGCCAGCGGGAGGACAACCTACAATGAGCAGTTCTTC.

The CDR3 region is CASSLRSGPGSDYEQYF. CDR3 DNA: TGTGCCAGCAGCTTACGTTCCGGGCCAGGGTCGGACTACGAGCAGTACTTC. The chain combines TRBV11-2 with TRBJ2-7; D might be TRBD1 (5 bases). Germline V gene sequence: CDR1 SGHAT, CDR2 FQNNGV. There are 17 residues in the CDR3. V gave up 2 bases and J gave up 3 bases, with 20 bases separating them.

The chain links TRBV30 to TRBJ2-5; TRBD2 aligns across 12 bases. The V segment lost 0 bases and the J segment 5 bases; nucleotides outside the gene matches: 10. CDR3 size: 17 residues. Germline V lookup: CDR1 GTSNPN, CDR2 SVGIG (reference sequence). CDR3 bases: TGTGCCTGGAGTGTTTGGAGGACTAGCGGGGCCGGGGAGACCCAGTACTTC. As protein: CAWSVWRTSGAGETQYF.

The chain joins TRBV28 to TRBJ1-2; tentatively, D is TRBD1 (6 bases). Germline loops: CDR1 MDHEN, CDR2 SYDVKM. V was pared by 3 bases and J by 5 bases, with 16 bases between. The CDR3 runs 15 residues. The CDR3 reads CASSFAQGWLYGYTF. The CDR3 DNA sequence: TGTGCCAGCAGTTTTGCCCAGGGGTGGTTGTATGGCTACACCTTC.

The chain carries TRBV15 and TRBJ1-5; a possible D gene is TRBD1 (6 bases). The germline CDR1 and CDR2 sequences are LNHNV and YYDKDF (reference sequence). The CDR3 spans 15 residues. V lost 5 bases and J 0 bases, leaving 11 bases between the germline ends. Here the CDR3 DNA reads TGTGCCACCAGCTTAGGGACACCTAGCAATCAGCCCCAGCATTTT. Translation: CATSLGTPSNQPQHF.

The chain carries TRBV20-1 and TRBJ2-1, with TRBD1 matching 9 bases. Looked up from germline, CDR1 is DFQATT and CDR2 is SNEGSKA (reference sequence). The CDR3 is 15 residues long. Trimming at V came to 3 bases and at J to 1 base, leaving 4 bases not matched to a gene. CDR3 sequence: CSASVQGASYNEQFF. Here the CDR3 DNA reads TGCAGTGCTAGTGTACAGGGGGCTTCCTACAATGAGCAGTTCTTC.

CDR3 coding DNA: TGTGCCAGCAGCCGCCGAGGACAGGTGATAAATTATGGCTACACCTTC. This gives the protein CASSRRGQVINYGYTF. This sequence joins TRBV3-1 (or the pseudogene TRBV3-2) and TRBJ1-2; 7 positions match TRBD1. CDR3 length: 16 residues. CDR1 is LGHDT, CDR2 YNNKEL, per germline (reference sequence). The J segment lost 5 bases and the V segment lost 4 bases, leaving 13 bases of the junction unmatched.

This chain joins TRBV5-5 and TRBJ1-5, with no clear D. V was clipped by 0 bases and J by 6 bases, with 10 bases between them. This CDR3 region has 14 residues. The germline V gene encodes CDR1 SGHKS and CDR2 YYEKEE (reference sequence). The CDR3 DNA reads as TGTGCCAGCAGCTTGGAGACACTCGGTCAGCCCCAGCATTTT. Translation: CASSLETLGQPQHF.

A few counts support this clone. The V call is TRBV3-1 (or the pseudogene TRBV3-2), the J call TRBJ2-3; D is perhaps TRBD2 (7 bases). Trimming removed 1 base at V and 2 bases at J, with 10 bases between. Germline V gene sequence: CDR1 LGHDT, CDR2 YNNKEL (reference sequence). The CDR3 totals 15 residues. Written as DNA, the CDR3 is TGTGCCAGCAGCCAAGGGCGGGGGCACACAGATACGCAGTATTTT. Its translation is CASSQGRGHTDTQYF.

The CDR3 loop is CASLGQGVYGYTF. CDR3 coding DNA: TGTGCCAGCCTAGGACAGGGGGTCTATGGCTACACCTTC. The rearrangement joins TRBV9 to TRBJ1-2; 10 bases fit TRBD1. V was pared by 7 bases and J by 4 bases, with 4 bases of the junction left unmatched. Germline assignment: CDR1 SGDLS and CDR2 YYNGEE. The CDR3 length is 13 residues.

The gene calls are TRBV10-3 and TRBJ2-5; TRBD1 matches 9 bases. The J segment lost 3 bases and the V segment lost 8 bases, leaving 10 bases of the junction unmatched. Germline CDR1 reads ENHRY; CDR2 reads SYGVKD. CDR3 length: 15 residues. DNA of the CDR3: TGTGCCATCGGGGCGCTGTGGACAGGGGAAGAGACCCAGTACTTC. Translating it yields CAIGALWTGEETQYF.

This sequence joins TRBV6-5 and TRBJ2-1; D perhaps matches TRBD1 (6 bases). This CDR3 contains 12 residues. In germline, CDR1 is MNHEY, CDR2 SVGAGI. V was shortened by 0 bases and J by 11 bases, with 8 bases between the two germline ends. The CDR3 DNA reads TGTGCCAGCAGTTACTCGGGGGACAAGCAGTTCTTC. Amino acids: CASSYSGDKQFF.

V gene TRBV7-3 combines with J gene TRBJ2-3; D is uncertain. V was cut by 3 bases and J by 0 bases, with 7 bases left in between. The V gene's germline CDR1 is SGHTA and CDR2 FQGTGA. The CDR3 runs 14 residues. CDR3 bases: TGTGCCAGCAGCTTGACTCAAAGCACAGATACGCAGTATTTT. It specifies CASSLTQSTDTQYF.

This chain links TRBV2 with TRBJ1-1; D gene uncertain. The ends were cut back, 2 bases at V and 0 bases at J, with 7 bases in the middle. The CDR3 consists of 14 residues. The germline CDR1 and CDR2 sequences are SNHLY and FYNNEI. The DNA of the CDR3 is TGTGCCAGCAGTGAACCGGGGATGAACACTGAAGCTTTCTTT. The encoded protein is CASSEPGMNTEAFF.

J is TRBJ1-5 and V is TRBV19; TRBD1 matches at 11 bases. Germline trimming cut 4 bases from V and 3 bases from J; bases unmatched to any gene: 17. CDR3 size: 20 residues. Looked up from germline, CDR1 is LNHDA and CDR2 is SQIVND (reference sequence). The CDR3 is CASSRLRTGGSGVVNQPQHF. As DNA, the CDR3 is TGTGCCAGTAGTAGGCTGAGGACAGGGGGCTCAGGAGTGGTCAATCAGCCCCAGCATTTT. The whole variable domain, remainder taken from reference TRBV19 and TRBJ1-5, is DGGITQSPKYLFRKEGQNVTLSCEQNLNHDAMYWYRQDPGQGLRLIYYSQIVNDFQKGDIAEGYSVSREKKESFPLTVTSAQKNPTAFYLCASSRLRTGGSGVVNQPQHFGDGTRLSIL.

The V and J genes are TRBV2 and TRBJ1-5; tentative D call: TRBD1 (6 bases). The V end was cut by 1 base, the J end by 0 bases, with 19 bases between. The CDR3 is made up of 19 amino acids. Looked up from germline, CDR1 is SNHLY and CDR2 is FYNNEI. The CDR3 loop is CASSEEGRRGGYSNQPQHF. The CDR3 DNA is TGTGCCAGCAGTGAAGAAGGTAGGAGGGGGGGCTATAGCAATCAGCCCCAGCATTTT.

V gene TRBV20-1 combines with J gene TRBJ1-1; D might be TRBD1 (5 bases). The V and J ends lost 3 bases and 4 bases respectively, with 15 bases between them. The CDR3 consists of 14 residues. Germline-derived CDR1 and CDR2 are DFQATT and SNEGSKA (reference sequence). The DNA of the CDR3 is TGCAGTGCTAGTCCTCAGGGTATGGGCACTGAAGCTTTCTTT. Protein: CSASPQGMGTEAFF.

This chain joins TRBV30 and TRBJ1-2, with D possibly TRBD1 on 5 matching bases. The CDR3 runs 14 residues. CDR1 is GTSNPN, CDR2 SVGIG, per germline (reference sequence). The V end lost 1 base, the J end lost 4 bases, and 13 bases lay between the germline ends. The DNA of the CDR3 is TGTGCCTGGAGTGGCGAAGGTGGGGCCTATGGCTACACCTTC. Its protein is CAWSGEGGAYGYTF. The full variable domain, completed using reference TRBV30 and TRBJ1-2, is SQTIHQWPATLVQPVGSPLSLECTVEGTSNPNLYWYRQAAGRGLQLLFYSVGIGQISSEVPQNLSASRPQDRQFILSSKKLLLSDSGFYLCAWSGEGGAYGYTFGSGTRLTVV.